The 6 T cell receptor beta chains below all came from one sample that was sequenced in a study of T cell repertoires in ileal Crohn's disease. Profiling relied on immunoSEQ multiplex PCR, and the TCRdb table lists in-frame clones only, not all of them. The sample has some 10,000 clones; about four fifths are singletons. Time point meaning: neoterminal ileum biopsy at postoperative endoscopy, about 6 months after surgery. Sequencing was carried out using ileal tissue. These receptors all stem from an adult with Crohn's disease.

This clone has a handful of counts. V usage is TRBV6-4 and J usage is TRBJ2-3, with D maybe TRBD1 (5 bases). The germline V gene has CDR1 MRHNA and CDR2 SNTAGT. Trimming removed 3 bases from V and 0 bases from J, with 10 bases in between. The CDR3 extends over 15 amino acids. The chain's CDR3 is CASSEGPGSTDTQYF. CDR3 nucleotide sequence: TGTGCCAGCAGTGAGGGTCCAGGGAGCACAGATACGCAGTATTTT.

The J gene is TRBJ2-7, the V gene TRBV2; tentatively, D is TRBD2 (6 bases). V was cut by 6 bases and J by 4 bases, with 7 bases left in between. The CDR3 contains 11 residues. Germline CDR1 and CDR2: SNHLY and FYNNEI. The CDR3 is CASRGLYEQYF. The CDR3 coding sequence is TGTGCCAGCAGGGGACTTTACGAGCAGTACTTC. The whole variable domain, filled in from reference TRBV2 and TRBJ2-7, reads EPEVTQTPSHQVTQMGQEVILRCVPISNHLYFYWYRQILGQKVEFLVSFYNNEISEKSEIFDDQFSVERPDGSNFTLKIRSTKLEDSAMYFCASRGLYEQYFGPGTRLTVT.

The gene calls are TRBV9 and TRBJ2-3; 9 nucleotides line up with TRBD2. CDR3 length: 16 residues. The germline gives CDR1 SGDLS, CDR2 YYNGEE. Trimming took 4 bases from V and 5 from J; bases not matched to a gene: 11. The CDR3 protein is CASSQGSSGEGDTQYF. The CDR3 DNA reads TGTGCCAGCAGCCAGGGGTCTAGCGGGGAAGGAGATACGCAGTATTTT.

The chain links TRBV10-2 to TRBJ1-5; D is perhaps TRBD1 (5 bases). The CDR3 sequence is 15 residues long. Trimming took 8 bases from V and 4 from J, leaving 18 bases between them. Germline V gene data show CDR1 as WSHSY and CDR2 as SAAADI. The CDR3 region has the DNA TGCGCCAGCGATCCAAAGACAGCCCTAAATCAGCCCCAGCATTTT. Protein product: CASDPKTALNQPQHF.

With respect to this clone: This specimen includes other DNA sequences encoding the same CDR3. The gene calls are TRBV5-1 and TRBJ1-5; D gene ambiguous. The CDR3 covers 15 residues. CDR1 is SGHRS and CDR2 is YFSETQ in the germline V gene. Trimming removed 0 bases at V and 0 bases at J, with 7 bases between. CDR3: CASSLGQSSNQPQHF. The CDR3 region has the DNA TGCGCCAGCAGCTTGGGGCAAAGTAGCAATCAGCCCCAGCATTTT.

The genes are TRBV4-3 and TRBJ1-6; D possibly corresponds to TRBD1 (5 bases). The V gene's germline CDR1 is LGHNA and CDR2 YSLEER. This CDR3 has 16 residues. V was pared by 1 base and J by 9 bases, with 16 bases between. The CDR3: CASSQGPGSGGSPLHF. DNA for the CDR3: TGCGCCAGCAGCCAAGGCCCCGGGTCCGGGGGTTCACCCCTCCACTTT.